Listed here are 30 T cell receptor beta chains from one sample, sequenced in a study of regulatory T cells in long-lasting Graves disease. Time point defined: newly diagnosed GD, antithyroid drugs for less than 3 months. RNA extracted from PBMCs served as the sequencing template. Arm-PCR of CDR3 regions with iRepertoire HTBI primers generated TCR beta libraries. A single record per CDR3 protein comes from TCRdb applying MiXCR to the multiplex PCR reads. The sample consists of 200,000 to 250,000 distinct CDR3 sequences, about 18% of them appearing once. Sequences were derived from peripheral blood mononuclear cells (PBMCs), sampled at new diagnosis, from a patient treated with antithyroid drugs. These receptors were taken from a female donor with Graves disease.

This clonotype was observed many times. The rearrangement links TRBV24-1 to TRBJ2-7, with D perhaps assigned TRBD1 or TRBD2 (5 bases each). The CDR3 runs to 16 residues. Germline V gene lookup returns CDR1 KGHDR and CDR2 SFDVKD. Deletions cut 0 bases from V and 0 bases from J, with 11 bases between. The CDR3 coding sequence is TGTGCCACCAGTGATTTGAATGGGGGTGCCTCCTACGAGCAGTACTTC. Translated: CATSDLNGGASYEQYF.

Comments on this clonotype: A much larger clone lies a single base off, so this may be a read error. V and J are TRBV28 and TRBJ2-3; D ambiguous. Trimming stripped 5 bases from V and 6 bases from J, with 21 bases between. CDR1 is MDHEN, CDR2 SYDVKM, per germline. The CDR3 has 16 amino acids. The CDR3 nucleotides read TGTGCCAGCAGTGATGCCGCAGGCCCCTTTATGGATACGCAGTATTTT. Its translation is CASSDAAGPFMDTQYF. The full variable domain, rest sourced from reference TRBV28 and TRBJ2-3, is DVKVTQSSRYLVKRTGEKVFLECVQDMDHENMFWYRQDPGLGLRLIYFSYDVKMKEKGDIPEGYSVSREKKERFSLILESASTNQTSMYLCASSDAAGPFMDTQYFGPGTRLTVL.

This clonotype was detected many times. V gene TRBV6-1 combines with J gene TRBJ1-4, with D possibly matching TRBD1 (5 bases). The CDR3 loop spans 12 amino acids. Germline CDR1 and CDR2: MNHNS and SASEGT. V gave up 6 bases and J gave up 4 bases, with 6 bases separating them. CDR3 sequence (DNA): TGTGCCAGCAGGGACAATAATGAAAAACTGTTTTTT. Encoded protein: CASRDNNEKLFF.

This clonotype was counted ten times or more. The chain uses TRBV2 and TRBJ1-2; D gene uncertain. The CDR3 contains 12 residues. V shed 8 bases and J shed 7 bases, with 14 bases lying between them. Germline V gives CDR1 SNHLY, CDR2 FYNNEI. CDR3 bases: TGTGCCAGCCAAGGGTGGGGTTTTGGCTACACCTTC. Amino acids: CASQGWGFGYTF.

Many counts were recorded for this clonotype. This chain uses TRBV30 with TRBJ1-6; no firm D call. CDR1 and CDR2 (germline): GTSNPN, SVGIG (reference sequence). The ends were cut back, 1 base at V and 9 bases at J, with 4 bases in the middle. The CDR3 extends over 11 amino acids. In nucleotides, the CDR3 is TGTGCCTGGAGTGCGATTTCACCCCTCCACTTT. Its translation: CAWSAISPLHF.

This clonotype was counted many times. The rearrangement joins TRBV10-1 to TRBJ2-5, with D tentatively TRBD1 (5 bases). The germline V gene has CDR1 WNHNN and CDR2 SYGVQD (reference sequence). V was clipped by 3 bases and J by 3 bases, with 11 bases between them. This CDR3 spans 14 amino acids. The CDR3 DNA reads TGCGCCAGCAGTGACGCCGGACAAGAAGAGACCCAGTACTTC. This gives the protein CASSDAGQEETQYF.

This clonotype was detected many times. The CDR3 loop reads CASIGHTGTEAFF. As DNA, the CDR3 is TGTGCCAGCATTGGACATACGGGCACTGAAGCTTTCTTT. V gene TRBV6-1 combines with J gene TRBJ1-1; possibly TRBD1 for D (5 bases). Between the trimmed V and J ends, which lost 7 bases and 4 bases, there was a span of 13 bases. Germline lookup yields CDR1 MNHNS and CDR2 SASEGT. This CDR3 comprises 13 residues.

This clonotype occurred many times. This chain's CDR3 is CASSHPRVRQETQYF. CDR3 DNA: TGTGCCAGCAGTCACCCCCGGGTGCGACAAGAGACCCAGTACTTC. V usage is TRBV6-1 and J usage is TRBJ2-5; D is uncertain. Germline V gene sequence: CDR1 MNHNS, CDR2 SASEGT. V was cut by 5 bases and J by 2 bases, with 15 bases left in between. CDR3 size: 15 residues.

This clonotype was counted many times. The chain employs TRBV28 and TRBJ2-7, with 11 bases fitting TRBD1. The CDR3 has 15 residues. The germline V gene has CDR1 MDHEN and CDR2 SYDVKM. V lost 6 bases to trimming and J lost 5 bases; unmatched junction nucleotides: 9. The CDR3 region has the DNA TGTGCCAGCAGCCCATCCGGACAGGGGGCTGACGAGCAGTACTTC. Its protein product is CASSPSGQGADEQYF.

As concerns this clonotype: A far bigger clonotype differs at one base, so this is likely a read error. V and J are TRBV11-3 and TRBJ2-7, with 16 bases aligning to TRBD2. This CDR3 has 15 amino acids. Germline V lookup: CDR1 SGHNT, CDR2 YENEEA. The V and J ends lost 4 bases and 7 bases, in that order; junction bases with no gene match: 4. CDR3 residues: CASSSGLAGGHEQYF. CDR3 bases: TGTGCCAGCAGCTCGGGACTAGCGGGAGGGCATGAGCAGTACTTC.

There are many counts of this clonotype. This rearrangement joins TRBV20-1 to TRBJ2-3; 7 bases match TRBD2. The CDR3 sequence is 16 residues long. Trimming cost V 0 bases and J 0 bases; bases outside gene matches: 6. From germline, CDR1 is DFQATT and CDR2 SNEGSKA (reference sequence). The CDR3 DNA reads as TGCAGTGCTAGAGATCGGGTTAGCGGGAGCACAGATACGCAGTATTTT. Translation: CSARDRVSGSTDTQYF.

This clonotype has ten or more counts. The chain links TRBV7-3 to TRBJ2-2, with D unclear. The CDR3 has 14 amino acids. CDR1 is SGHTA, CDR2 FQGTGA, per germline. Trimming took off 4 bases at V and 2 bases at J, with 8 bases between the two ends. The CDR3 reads CASSSDPNTGELFF. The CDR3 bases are TGTGCCAGCAGCTCCGACCCTAACACCGGGGAGCTGTTTTTT. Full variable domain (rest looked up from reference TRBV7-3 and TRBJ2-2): GAGVSQTPSNKVTEKGKYVELRCDPISGHTALYWYRQSLGQGPEFLIYFQGTGAADDSGLPNDRFFAVRPEGSVSTLKIQRTERGDSAVYLCASSSDPNTGELFFGEGSRLTVL.

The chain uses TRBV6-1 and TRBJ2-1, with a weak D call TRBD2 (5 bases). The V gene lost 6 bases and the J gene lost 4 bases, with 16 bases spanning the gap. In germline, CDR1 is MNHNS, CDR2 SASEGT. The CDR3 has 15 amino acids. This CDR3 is CASRGLLAFYNEQFF. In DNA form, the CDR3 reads TGTGCCAGCAGAGGTCTTCTAGCTTTTTACAATGAGCAGTTCTTC.

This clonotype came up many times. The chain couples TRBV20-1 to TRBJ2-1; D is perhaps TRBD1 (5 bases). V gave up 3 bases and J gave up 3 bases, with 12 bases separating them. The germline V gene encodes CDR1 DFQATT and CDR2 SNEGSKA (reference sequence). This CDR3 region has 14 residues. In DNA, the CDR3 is TGCAGTGCTAGGAGCCAGGGTTTCTACAATGAGCAGTTCTTC. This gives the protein CSARSQGFYNEQFF.

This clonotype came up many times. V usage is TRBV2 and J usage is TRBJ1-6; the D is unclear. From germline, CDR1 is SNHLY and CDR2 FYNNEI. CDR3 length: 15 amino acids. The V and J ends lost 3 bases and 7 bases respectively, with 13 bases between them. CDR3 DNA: TGTGCCAGCAGTGAGGACGGTGGTTTCAATTCACCCCTCCACTTT. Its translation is CASSEDGGFNSPLHF.

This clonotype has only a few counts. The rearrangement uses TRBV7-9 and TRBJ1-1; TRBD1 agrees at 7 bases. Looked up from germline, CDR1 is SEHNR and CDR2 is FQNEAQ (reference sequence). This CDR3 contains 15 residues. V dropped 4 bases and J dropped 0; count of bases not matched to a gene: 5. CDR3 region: CASSSGTALNTEAFF. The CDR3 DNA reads TGTGCCAGCAGCTCGGGGACAGCCTTGAACACTGAAGCTTTCTTT.

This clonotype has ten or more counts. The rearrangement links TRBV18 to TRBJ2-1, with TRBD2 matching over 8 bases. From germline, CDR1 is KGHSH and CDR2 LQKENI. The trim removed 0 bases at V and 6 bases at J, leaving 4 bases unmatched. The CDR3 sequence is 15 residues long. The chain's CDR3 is CASSPPVSGGNEQFF. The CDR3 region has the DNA TGTGCCAGCTCACCACCGGTGAGCGGGGGCAATGAGCAGTTCTTC.

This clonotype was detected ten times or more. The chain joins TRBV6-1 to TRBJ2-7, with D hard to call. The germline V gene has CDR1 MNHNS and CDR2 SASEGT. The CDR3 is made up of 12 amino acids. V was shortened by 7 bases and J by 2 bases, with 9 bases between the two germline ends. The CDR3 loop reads CASKGGTYEQYF. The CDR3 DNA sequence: TGTGCCAGCAAAGGCGGAACCTACGAGCAGTACTTC.

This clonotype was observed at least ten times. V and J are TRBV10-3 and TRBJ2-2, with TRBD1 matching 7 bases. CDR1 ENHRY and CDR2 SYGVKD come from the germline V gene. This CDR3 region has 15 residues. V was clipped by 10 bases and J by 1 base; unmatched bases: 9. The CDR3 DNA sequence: TGTGCCACCGTGGACAGGCAAAAGAACACCGGGGAGCTGTTTTTT. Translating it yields CATVDRQKNTGELFF.

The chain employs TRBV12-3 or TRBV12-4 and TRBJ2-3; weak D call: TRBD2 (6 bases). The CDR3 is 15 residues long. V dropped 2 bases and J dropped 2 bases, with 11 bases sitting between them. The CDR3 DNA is TGTGCCAGCAGTTTAAGTAGCGGATACACAGATACGCAGTATTTT. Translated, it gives CASSLSSGYTDTQYF.

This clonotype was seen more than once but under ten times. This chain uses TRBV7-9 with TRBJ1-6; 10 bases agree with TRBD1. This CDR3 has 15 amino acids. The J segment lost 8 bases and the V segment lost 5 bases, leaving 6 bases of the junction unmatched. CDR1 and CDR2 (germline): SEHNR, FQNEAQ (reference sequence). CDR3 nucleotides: TGTGCCAGCAGCCCCCCCGGGACAGGGGATTCACCCCTCCACTTT. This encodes CASSPPGTGDSPLHF.

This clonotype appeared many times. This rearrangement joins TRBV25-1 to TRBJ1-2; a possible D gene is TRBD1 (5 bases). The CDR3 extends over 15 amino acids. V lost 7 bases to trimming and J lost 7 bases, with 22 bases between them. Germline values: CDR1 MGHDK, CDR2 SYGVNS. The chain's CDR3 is CASTNRREGRSGYTF. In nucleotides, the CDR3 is TGTGCCAGCACCAATCGCCGGGAGGGGAGGAGTGGCTACACCTTC.

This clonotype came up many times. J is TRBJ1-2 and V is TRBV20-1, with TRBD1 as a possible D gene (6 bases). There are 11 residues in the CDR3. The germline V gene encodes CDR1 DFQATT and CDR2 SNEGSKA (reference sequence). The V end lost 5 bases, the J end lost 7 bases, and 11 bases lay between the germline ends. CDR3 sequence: CSAFYRVGYTF. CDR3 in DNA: TGCAGTGCTTTCTACAGGGTTGGCTACACCTTC.

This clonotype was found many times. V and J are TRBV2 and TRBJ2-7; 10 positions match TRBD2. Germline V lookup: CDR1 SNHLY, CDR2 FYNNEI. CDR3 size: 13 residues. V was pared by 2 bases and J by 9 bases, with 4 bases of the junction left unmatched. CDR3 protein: CASSELAGEPQYF. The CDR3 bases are TGTGCCAGCAGTGAACTAGCGGGAGAACCGCAGTACTTC.

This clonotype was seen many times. CDR3 sequence: CSVVVTPYEQYF. The CDR3 coding sequence is TGCAGCGTTGTGGTTACGCCTTACGAGCAGTACTTC. The genes are TRBV29-1 and TRBJ2-7; D gene ambiguous. This CDR3 is built from 12 residues. Per germline, CDR1 SQVTM and CDR2 ANQGSEA. V lost 4 bases, J lost 4 bases, and 11 bases lay in between.

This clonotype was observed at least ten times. The CDR3 DNA reads TGTGCCAGCAGCGTATACGGGGGGAGTGGTGAGCAGTTCTTC. Residues: CASSVYGGSGEQFF. This rearrangement joins TRBV9 to TRBJ2-1; 7 bases are a match to TRBD2. The CDR3 extends over 14 amino acids. Germline CDR1 reads SGDLS; CDR2 reads YYNGEE. V lost 1 base, J lost 9 bases, and 7 bases stayed unmatched.

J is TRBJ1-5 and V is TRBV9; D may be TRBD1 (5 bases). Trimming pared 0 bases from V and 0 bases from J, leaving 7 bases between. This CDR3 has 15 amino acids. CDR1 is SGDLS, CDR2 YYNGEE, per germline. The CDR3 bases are TGTGCCAGCAGCGTAGTAGGGGATAGCAATCAGCCCCAGCATTTT. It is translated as CASSVVGDSNQPQHF. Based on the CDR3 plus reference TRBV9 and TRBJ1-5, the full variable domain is DSGVTQTPKHLITATGQRVTLRCSPRSGDLSVYWYQQSLDQGLQFLIQYYNGEERAKGNILERFSAQQFPDLHSELNLSSLELGDSALYFCASSVVGDSNQPQHFGDGTRLSIL.

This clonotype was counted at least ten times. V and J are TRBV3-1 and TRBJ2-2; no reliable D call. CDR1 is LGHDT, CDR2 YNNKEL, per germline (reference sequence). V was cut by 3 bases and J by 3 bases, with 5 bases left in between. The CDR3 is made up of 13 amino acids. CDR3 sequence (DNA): TGTGCCAGCAGCCACGCTGACACCGGGGAGCTGTTTTTT. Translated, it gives CASSHADTGELFF.

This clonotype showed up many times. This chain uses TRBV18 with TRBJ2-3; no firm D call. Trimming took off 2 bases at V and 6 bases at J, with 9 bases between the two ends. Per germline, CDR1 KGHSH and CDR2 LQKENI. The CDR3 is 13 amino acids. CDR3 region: CASSPAPPDTQYF. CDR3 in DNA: TGTGCCAGCTCACCAGCCCCCCCCGATACGCAGTATTTT.

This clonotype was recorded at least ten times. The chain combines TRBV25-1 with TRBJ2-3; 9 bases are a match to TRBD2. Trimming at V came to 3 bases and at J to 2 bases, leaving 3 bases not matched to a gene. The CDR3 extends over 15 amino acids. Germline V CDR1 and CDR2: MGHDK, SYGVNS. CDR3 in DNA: TGTGCCAGCAGTGACGTAGCGGGGGACACAGATACGCAGTATTTT. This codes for CASSDVAGDTDTQYF.